The 13 T cell receptor beta chains below were found in one sample sequenced in a study of blood T cell repertoires in COVID-19. Only in-frame clones appear in the TCRdb table, and some are missing; sequencing was by immunoSEQ multiplex PCR. The sample consists of roughly 110,000 clones, approximately 90% of them appearing once. Sequencing was done on a sample of peripheral blood. These receptors were obtained from a human donor with acute or convalescent COVID-19. The donor label of this sample is uncertain.

The chain couples TRBV7-9 to TRBJ2-2; TRBD2 aligns across 14 bases. The junction had 9 bases not matched to a gene; V was cut back by 5 bases and J by 4 bases. The CDR3 has 18 residues. CDR1 SEHNR and CDR2 FQNEAQ come from the germline V gene (reference sequence). The CDR3 coding sequence is TGTGCCAGCAGCGCCCGGACTAGCGGGAGGTTCGGCACCGGGGAGCTGTTTTTT. It yields the protein CASSARTSGRFGTGELFF.

The sample holds a few counts of this clone. This sequence joins TRBV7-7 and TRBJ2-2; 14 bases agree with TRBD2. CDR3 length: 16 residues. CDR1 SSHAT and CDR2 FNYEAQ come from the germline V gene (reference sequence). V lost 5 bases, J lost 5 bases, and 4 bases stayed unmatched. CDR3 bases: TGTGCCAGCAGCCCCGGACTAGCGGGAGGAACCGGGGAGCTGTTTTTT. Its protein product is CASSPGLAGGTGELFF.

The rearrangement uses TRBV28 and TRBJ2-2; 14 bases are a match to TRBD2. Trimming removed 3 bases from V and 4 bases from J; junction bases left unmatched: 7. The CDR3 totals 18 residues. Germline-derived CDR1 and CDR2 are MDHEN and SYDVKM. The CDR3 sequence is CASSFRTSGGPTTGELFF. In DNA, the CDR3 is TGTGCCAGCAGTTTCAGGACTAGCGGGGGGCCGACCACCGGGGAGCTGTTTTTT.

The chain carries TRBV6-2 or TRBV6-3 and TRBJ2-3, with 14 bases lining up with TRBD2. V lost 5 bases to trimming and J lost 3 bases; unmatched junction nucleotides: 4. Germline V lookup: CDR1 MNHEY, CDR2 SVGEGT. The CDR3 totals 16 residues. Here the CDR3 reads CASSTWTSGGTDTQYF. The CDR3 DNA reads TGTGCCAGCAGTACCTGGACTAGCGGGGGGACAGATACGCAGTATTTT.

Note on this clone: An end of the junction differs from the germline gene, which may be a read error. V and J are TRBV19 and TRBJ2-2; 8 positions match TRBD2. The CDR3 is 16 residues long. Germline assignment: CDR1 LNHDA and CDR2 SQIVND (reference sequence). CDR3 loop: CASSIVGTRNIGELFF. The CDR3 DNA follows: TGTGCCAGTAGTATTGTCGGGACTAGAAACATCGGGGAGCTGTTTTTT.

This clone occurred a few times. The J gene is TRBJ2-7, the V gene TRBV27; tentatively, D is TRBD2 (6 bases). Germline CDR1 is MNHEY and CDR2 is SMNVEV (reference sequence). This CDR3 contains 15 residues. Trimming took 2 bases from V and 0 from J, leaving 11 bases between them. The CDR3 loop reads CASSLNPGASYEQYF. The CDR3 DNA is TGTGCCAGCAGTTTAAACCCGGGAGCCTCCTACGAGCAGTACTTC.

The rearrangement joins TRBV7-9 to TRBJ2-2; 9 nucleotides match TRBD2. The V gene end was trimmed by 1 base and the J gene end by 0 bases; junction bases not matched to a gene: 3. The CDR3 totals 17 residues. Germline lookup yields CDR1 SEHNR and CDR2 FQNEAQ (reference sequence). CDR3 region: CASSLGSSGTNTGELFF. CDR3 nucleotide sequence: TGTGCCAGCAGCTTAGGCTCTAGCGGGACGAACACCGGGGAGCTGTTTTTT.

The chain has TRBV15 and TRBJ1-4; 8 bases are a match to TRBD1. CDR1 and CDR2 from the germline V gene are LNHNV and YYDKDF (reference sequence). The CDR3 is made up of 15 amino acids. Trimming cost V 0 bases and J 8 bases; bases outside gene matches: 5. The CDR3 DNA follows: TGTGCCACCAGCAGAGATCCGACAGGGGTGGAAAAACTGTTTTTT. Protein product: CATSRDPTGVEKLFF.

The chain combines TRBV2 with TRBJ2-5, with TRBD2 matching 8 bases. Losses at the gene ends were 8 bases for V and 2 bases for J; bases not matched to a gene: 7. The CDR3 is 14 amino acids. The germline V gene has CDR1 SNHLY and CDR2 FYNNEI. CDR3 in amino acids: CASGREGWQETQYF. CDR3 nucleotides: TGTGCCAGCGGACGGGAGGGTTGGCAAGAGACCCAGTACTTC.

This chain links TRBV7-8 with TRBJ2-3; TRBD2 matches 8 bases. The V gene's germline CDR1 is SGHVS and CDR2 FQNEAQ. V lost 6 bases to trimming and J lost 3 bases; unmatched junction nucleotides: 5. There are 14 residues in the CDR3. CDR3 nucleotides: TGTGCCAGCAGGGCGAGCGGGGGTACAGATACGCAGTATTTT. Its translation is CASRASGGTDTQYF.

This clone was recorded once. The rearrangement links TRBV12-1 to TRBJ1-1. TRBV12-1 constitutes a pseudogene. The CDR3 contains 14 residues. The CDR3 DNA follows: TGTGCCAGCAGCTTTGAGGGAGGGAGCACTGAAGCTTTCTTT. This encodes CASSFEGGSTEAFF.

The chain has TRBV14 and TRBJ2-3; D unclear. The CDR3 runs 15 residues. Deletions cut 0 bases from V and 1 base from J, with 8 bases between. Germline V gene sequence: CDR1 SGHDN, CDR2 FVKESK. CDR3 coding DNA: TGTGCCAGCAGCCAAGATAGCTTGCGCACAGATACGCAGTATTTT. This gives the protein CASSQDSLRTDTQYF.

As for this clone: This sample also contains other DNA sequences that code for the same CDR3. V usage is TRBV5-1 and J usage is TRBJ1-2; D not certain. V was pared by 4 bases and J by 4 bases, with 14 bases between. The germline V gene has CDR1 SGHRS and CDR2 YFSETQ. The CDR3 covers 14 residues. CDR3 region: CASSPSISGYGYTF. DNA for the CDR3: TGCGCCAGCAGCCCCTCTATAAGCGGCTATGGCTACACCTTC.